This is a list of T cell receptor beta chains from one sample in a study of radiation and T cells in renal cell carcinoma. Data came from immunoSEQ multiplex PCR; TCRdb stores just in-frame clones and leaves some out. The sample lists around 170,000 clones, roughly 90% occurring once. The material sequenced was blood, taken from a patient whose treatment included radiotherapy and nephrectomy. Receptors originate from a woman aged 45 to 65 with renal cell carcinoma. Both conserved end residues are part of each CDR3. The order of the fields is D gene, CDR3 length, V gene, clone size, J gene, CDR3 protein, CDR3 DNA. D genes are given only for firm matches. Rows give clone size only sometimes, using once, few, many, or a class for an expanded clone.

D: NA; length: 15; V: TRBV9; size: few; J: TRBJ1-4; CDR3: CASSVPLGGDEKLFF; DNA: TGTGCCAGCAGCGTTCCTTTGGGGGGAGATGAAAAACTGTTTTTT
D: NA; length: 14; V: TRBV7-9; size: once; J: TRBJ1-4; CDR3: CASSLWGAGEKLFF; DNA: TGTGCCAGCAGCTTATGGGGGGCCGGGGAAAAACTGTTTTTT
D: NA; length: 14; V: TRBV19; size: NA; J: TRBJ1-5; CDR3: CASSPTAGNQPQHF; DNA: TGTGCCAGTAGTCCGACCGCAGGGAATCAGCCCCAGCATTTT
D: NA; length: 14; V: TRBV19; size: NA; J: TRBJ1-1; CDR3: CASHRGPANTEAFF; DNA: TGTGCCAGCCACCGAGGGCCGGCGAACACTGAAGCTTTCTTT
D: NA; length: 14; V: TRBV5-6; size: once; J: TRBJ1-3; CDR3: CASSLAAAGNTIYF; DNA: TGTGCCAGCAGCTTGGCGGCGGCCGGAAACACCATATATTTT
D: TRBD2; length: 16; V: TRBV11-3; size: NA; J: TRBJ2-1; CDR3: CASSPGTSGAAGEQFF; DNA: TGTGCCAGCAGCCCCGGGACTAGCGGGGCGGCTGGGGAGCAGTTCTTC
D: NA; length: 12; V: TRBV2; size: NA; J: TRBJ1-2; CDR3: CASRGSNYGYTF; DNA: TGTGCCAGCAGAGGGTCAAACTATGGCTACACCTTC
D: TRBD2; length: 14; V: TRBV7-6; size: NA; J: TRBJ2-7; CDR3: CASSYSGGGYEQYF; DNA: TGTGCCAGCAGCTATAGCGGGGGCGGATACGAGCAGTACTTC
D: TRBD1; length: 17; V: TRBV4-1; size: NA; J: TRBJ2-2; CDR3: CASSASRQGTNTGELFF; DNA: TGCGCCAGCAGCGCCTCCAGACAGGGGACGAACACCGGGGAGCTGTTTTTT
D: TRBD1; length: 14; V: TRBV7-6; size: NA; J: TRBJ2-5; CDR3: CASSSGQGYETQYF; DNA: TGTGCCAGCAGCTCGGGACAGGGATACGAGACCCAGTACTTC
D: TRBD1; length: 17; V: TRBV19; size: NA; J: TRBJ1-5; CDR3: CASSTNFGTGGKQPQHF; DNA: TGTGCCAGTAGTACTAACTTCGGGACAGGGGGCAAACAGCCCCAGCATTTT
D: NA; length: 13; V: TRBV7-3; size: NA; J: TRBJ1-5; CDR3: CASSPGGGQPQHF; DNA: TGTGCCAGCAGCCCCGGAGGCGGTCAGCCCCAGCATTTT
D: NA; length: 12; V: TRBV4-1; size: NA; J: TRBJ2-1; CDR3: CASSRPDNEQFF; DNA: TGCGCCAGCAGCCGACCCGACAATGAGCAGTTCTTC
D: TRBD1; length: 16; V: TRBV30; size: NA; J: TRBJ1-1; CDR3: CAWSAGGYRGGTEAFF; DNA: TGTGCCTGGAGCGCCGGGGGCTACAGGGGTGGAACTGAAGCTTTCTTT
D: NA; length: 14; V: TRBV5-6; size: NA; J: TRBJ1-2; CDR3: CASSLGPQKGGYTF; DNA: TGTGCCAGCAGCTTAGGGCCTCAGAAAGGTGGCTACACCTTC
D: TRBD1; length: 19; V: TRBV4-2; size: once; J: TRBJ2-1; CDR3: CASSQEGLERQGAHNEQFF; DNA: TGTGCCAGCAGCCAAGAGGGTCTGGAACGACAGGGGGCCCACAATGAGCAGTTCTTC
D: NA; length: 15; V: TRBV5-1; size: NA; J: TRBJ2-7; CDR3: CASSLSQGTPYEQYF; DNA: TGCGCCAGCAGCTTAAGCCAAGGGACCCCCTACGAGCAGTACTTC
D: NA; length: 11; V: TRBV2; size: NA; J: TRBJ2-7; CDR3: CASQTSYEQYF; DNA: TGTGCCAGCCAAACAAGCTACGAGCAGTACTTC
D: NA; length: 13; V: TRBV29-1; size: once; J: TRBJ1-2; CDR3: CSVGDRLFYGYTF; DNA: TGCAGCGTTGGAGACCGATTATTTTATGGCTACACCTTC
D: TRBD1; length: 15; V: TRBV5-1; size: NA; J: TRBJ1-2; CDR3: CASSGRDRGFGGYTF; DNA: TGCGCCAGCAGCGGCCGGGACAGGGGCTTTGGTGGCTACACCTTC
D: NA; length: 13; V: TRBV6-1; size: NA; J: TRBJ1-1; CDR3: CASSEAGDTEAFF; DNA: TGTGCCAGCAGTGAAGCAGGGGACACTGAAGCTTTCTTT
D: NA; length: 14; V: TRBV5-6; size: NA; J: TRBJ1-1; CDR3: CASSLVGFDTEAFF; DNA: TGTGCCAGCAGCTTGGTGGGGTTTGACACTGAAGCTTTCTTT
D: NA; length: 13; V: TRBV5-4; size: once; J: TRBJ2-7; CDR3: CASSPRGGSQQYF; DNA: TGTGCCAGCAGCCCCCGAGGTGGGTCCCAGCAGTACTTC
D: NA; length: 14; V: TRBV19; size: NA; J: TRBJ1-1; CDR3: CASTQDIYWTEAFF; DNA: TGTGCCAGTACCCAGGACATTTATTGGACTGAAGCTTTCTTT
D: NA; length: 13; V: TRBV5-1; size: NA; J: TRBJ1-1; CDR3: CASANGVNTEAFF; DNA: TGCGCCAGCGCTAATGGGGTGAACACTGAAGCTTTCTTT
D: TRBD2; length: 17; V: TRBV5-1; size: NA; J: TRBJ2-2; CDR3: CASSLASGGANTGELFF; DNA: TGCGCCAGCAGCTTGGCTAGCGGGGGGGCGAACACCGGGGAGCTGTTTTTT
D: NA; length: 13; V: TRBV6-1; size: NA; J: TRBJ1-1; CDR3: CASFSGLNTEAFF; DNA: TGTGCCAGCTTCTCCGGACTGAACACTGAAGCTTTCTTT
D: NA; length: 13; V: TRBV9; size: NA; J: TRBJ2-1; CDR3: CASSGPVLNEQFF; DNA: TGTGCCAGCAGCGGGCCGGTATTAAATGAGCAGTTCTTC
D: NA; length: 15; V: TRBV6-5; size: NA; J: TRBJ1-1; CDR3: CASSYKGRGATEAFF; DNA: TGTGCCAGCAGTTATAAGGGACGGGGAGCAACTGAAGCTTTCTTT
D: TRBD2; length: 15; V: TRBV5-4; size: NA; J: TRBJ2-5; CDR3: CASRERLAGMETQYF; DNA: TGTGCCAGCAGAGAAAGACTAGCGGGGATGGAGACCCAGTACTTC
D: NA; length: 14; V: TRBV4-1; size: NA; J: TRBJ1-4; CDR3: CASSQDPRNEKLFF; DNA: TGCGCCAGCAGCCAAGATCCCCGCAATGAAAAACTGTTTTTT